What follows is one TCR beta chain and its context. These data come from a study of blood T cell repertoires in COVID-19. The CDR3 covers 15 residues. Germline-derived CDR1 and CDR2 are DFQATT and SNEGSKA (reference sequence). The V segment lost 3 bases and the J segment 4 bases; nucleotides outside the gene matches: 7. Profiled with immunoSEQ multiplex PCR; TCRdb holds only in-frame clones, not every one. Counted here are fewer than 30,000 clones, more than 75% occurring once; the ten biggest clones make up 5% to 5.5%. What was sequenced was peripheral blood. This chain connects TRBV20-1 to TRBJ2-1, with 9 bases fitting TRBD2. The sequence came from a man aged 45-60 years with active COVID-19. CDR3 in amino acids: CSASSPTSGYNEQFF. The CDR3 DNA reads as TGCAGTGCTAGTAGCCCGACTAGCGGATACAATGAGCAGTTCTTC.